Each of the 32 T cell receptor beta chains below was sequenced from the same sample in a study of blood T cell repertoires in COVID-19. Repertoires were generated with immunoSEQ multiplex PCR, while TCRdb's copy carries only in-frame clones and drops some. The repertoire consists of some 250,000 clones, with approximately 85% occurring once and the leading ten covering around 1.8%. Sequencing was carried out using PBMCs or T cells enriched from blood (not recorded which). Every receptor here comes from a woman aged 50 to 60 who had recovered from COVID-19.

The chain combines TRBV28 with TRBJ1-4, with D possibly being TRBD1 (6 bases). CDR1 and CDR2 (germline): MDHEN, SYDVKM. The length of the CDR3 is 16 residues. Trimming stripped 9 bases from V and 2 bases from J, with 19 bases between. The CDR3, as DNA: TGTGCCAGTAGTGCTCCGAGGGGGATTACTAATGAAAAACTGTTTTTT. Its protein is CASSAPRGITNEKLFF.

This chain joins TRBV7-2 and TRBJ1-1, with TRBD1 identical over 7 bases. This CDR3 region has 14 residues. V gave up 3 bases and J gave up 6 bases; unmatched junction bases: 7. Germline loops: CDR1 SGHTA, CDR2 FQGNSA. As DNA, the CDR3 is TGTGCCAGCAGCTTGGCAGGGGGGAAATCTGAAGCTTTCTTT. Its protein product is CASSLAGGKSEAFF.

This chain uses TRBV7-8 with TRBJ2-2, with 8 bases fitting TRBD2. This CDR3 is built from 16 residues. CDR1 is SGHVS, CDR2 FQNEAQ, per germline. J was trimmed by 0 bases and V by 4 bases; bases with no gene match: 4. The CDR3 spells CASSSKREPNTGELFF. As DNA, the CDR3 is TGTGCCAGCAGCTCCAAGCGGGAGCCGAACACCGGGGAGCTGTTTTTT.

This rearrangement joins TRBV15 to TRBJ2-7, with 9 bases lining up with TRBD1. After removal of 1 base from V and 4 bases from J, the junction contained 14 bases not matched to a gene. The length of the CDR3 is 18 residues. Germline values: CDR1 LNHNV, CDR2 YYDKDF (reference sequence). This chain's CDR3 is CATSRVPGRDRELYEQYF. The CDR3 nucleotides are TGTGCCACCAGCAGAGTACCGGGTCGGGACAGGGAGCTATACGAGCAGTACTTC.

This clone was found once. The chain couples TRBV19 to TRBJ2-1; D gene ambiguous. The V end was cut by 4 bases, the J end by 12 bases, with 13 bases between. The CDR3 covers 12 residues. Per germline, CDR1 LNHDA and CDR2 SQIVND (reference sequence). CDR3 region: CASSTRISGQFF. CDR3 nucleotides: TGTGCCAGTAGTACCAGAATATCGGGGCAGTTCTTC.

This CDR3 is CASSPGTSRVGNIQYF. In nucleotides, the CDR3 is TGTGCCAGCTCACCAGGGACTAGCCGAGTCGGAAACATTCAGTACTTC. The V and J genes are TRBV18 and TRBJ2-4, with TRBD2 matching over 9 bases. The CDR3 extends over 16 amino acids. Germline assignment: CDR1 KGHSH and CDR2 LQKENI. The V segment lost 2 bases and the J segment 6 bases; nucleotides outside the gene matches: 8. Looking up the rest from reference TRBV18 and TRBJ2-4 gives the full variable domain: NAGVMQNPRHLVRRRGQEARLRCSPMKGHSHVYWYRQLPEEGLKFMVYLQKENIIDESGMPKERFSAEFPKEGPSILRIQQVVRGDSAAYFCASSPGTSRVGNIQYFGAGTRLSVL.

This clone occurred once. This CDR3 reads CASSNDRAATGELFF. In nucleotides, the CDR3 is TGCGCCAGCAGCAACGACAGGGCGGCCACCGGGGAGCTGTTTTTT. This chain connects TRBV5-1 to TRBJ2-2, with 7 bases identical to TRBD1. This CDR3 contains 15 residues. Trimming removed 4 bases from V and 4 bases from J; junction bases left unmatched: 7. The germline CDR1 and CDR2 sequences are SGHRS and YFSETQ.

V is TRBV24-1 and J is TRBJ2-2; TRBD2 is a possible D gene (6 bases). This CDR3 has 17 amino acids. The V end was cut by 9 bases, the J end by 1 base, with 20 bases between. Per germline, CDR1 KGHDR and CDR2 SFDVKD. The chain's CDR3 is CATSAHLASKNTGELFF. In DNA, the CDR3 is TGTGCCACCTCAGCCCATCTAGCGTCCAAGAACACCGGGGAGCTGTTTTTT.

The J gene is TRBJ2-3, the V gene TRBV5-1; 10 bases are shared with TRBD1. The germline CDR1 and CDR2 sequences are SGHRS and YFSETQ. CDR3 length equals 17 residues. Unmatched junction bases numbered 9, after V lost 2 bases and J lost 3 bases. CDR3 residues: CASSFTPRDRGTDTQYF. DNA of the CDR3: TGCGCCAGCAGCTTTACCCCCCGGGACAGGGGTACAGATACGCAGTATTTT.

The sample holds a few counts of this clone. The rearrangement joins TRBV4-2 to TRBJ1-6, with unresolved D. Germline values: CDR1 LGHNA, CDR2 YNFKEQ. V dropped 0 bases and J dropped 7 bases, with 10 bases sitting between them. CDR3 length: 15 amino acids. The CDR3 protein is CASSQDRLRNSPLHF. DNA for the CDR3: TGTGCCAGCAGCCAAGACAGACTTCGGAATTCACCCCTCCACTTT.

CDR3 in amino acids: CASSMRNRDEAFF. The CDR3 DNA reads TGTGCCAGCAGCATGCGAAACCGGGATGAAGCTTTCTTT. The chain carries TRBV7-9 and TRBJ1-1; D call uncertain. The ends were cut back, 5 bases at V and 7 bases at J, with 14 bases in the middle. This CDR3 comprises 13 residues. Germline CDR1 and CDR2: SEHNR and FQNEAQ (reference sequence).

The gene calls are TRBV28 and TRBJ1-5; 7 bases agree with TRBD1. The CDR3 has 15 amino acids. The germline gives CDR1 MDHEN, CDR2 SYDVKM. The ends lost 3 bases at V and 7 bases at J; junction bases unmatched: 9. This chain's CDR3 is CASSFRLTGVQPQHF. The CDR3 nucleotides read TGTGCCAGCAGTTTCCGACTAACAGGGGTACAGCCCCAGCATTTT. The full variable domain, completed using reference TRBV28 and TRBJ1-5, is DVKVTQSSRYLVKRTGEKVFLECVQDMDHENMFWYRQDPGLGLRLIYFSYDVKMKEKGDIPEGYSVSREKKERFSLILESASTNQTSMYLCASSFRLTGVQPQHFGDGTRLSIL.

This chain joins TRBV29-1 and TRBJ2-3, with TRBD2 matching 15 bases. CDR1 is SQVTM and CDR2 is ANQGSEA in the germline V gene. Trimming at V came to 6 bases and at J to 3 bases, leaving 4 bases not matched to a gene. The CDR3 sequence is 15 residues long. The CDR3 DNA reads TGCAGCGTATCTGGACTAGCGGGAGGGACAGATACGCAGTATTTT. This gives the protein CSVSGLAGGTDTQYF.

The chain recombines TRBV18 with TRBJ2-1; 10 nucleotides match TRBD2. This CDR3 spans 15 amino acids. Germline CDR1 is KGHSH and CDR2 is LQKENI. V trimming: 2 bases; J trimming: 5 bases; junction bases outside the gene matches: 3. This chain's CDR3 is CASSPRTSGNNEQFF. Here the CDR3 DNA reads TGTGCCAGCTCACCAAGGACTAGCGGAAACAATGAGCAGTTCTTC. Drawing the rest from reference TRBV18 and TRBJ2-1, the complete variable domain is NAGVMQNPRHLVRRRGQEARLRCSPMKGHSHVYWYRQLPEEGLKFMVYLQKENIIDESGMPKERFSAEFPKEGPSILRIQQVVRGDSAAYFCASSPRTSGNNEQFFGPGTRLTVL.

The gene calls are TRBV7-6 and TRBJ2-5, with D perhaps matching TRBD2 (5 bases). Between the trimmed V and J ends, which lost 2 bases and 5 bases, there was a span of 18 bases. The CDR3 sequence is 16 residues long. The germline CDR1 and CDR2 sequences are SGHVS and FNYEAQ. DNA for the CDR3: TGTGCCAGCAGCTTACTCGGGGTCCTCTCCCATGAGACCCAGTACTTC. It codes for CASSLLGVLSHETQYF.

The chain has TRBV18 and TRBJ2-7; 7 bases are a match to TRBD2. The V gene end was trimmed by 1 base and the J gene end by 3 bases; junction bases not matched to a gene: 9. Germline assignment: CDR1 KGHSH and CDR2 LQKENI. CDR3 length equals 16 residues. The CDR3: CASSPRRTSSSYEQYF. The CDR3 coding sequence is TGTGCCAGCTCACCACGACGGACTAGTTCTAGCTACGAGCAGTACTTC.

CDR3 nucleotide sequence: TGCAGCGTTGAAGGAACGGGAGGCGGCTACACCTTC. This sequence encodes CSVEGTGGGYTF. This chain connects TRBV29-1 to TRBJ1-2; unclear D gene. CDR3 length: 12 residues. The V end lost 1 base, the J end lost 8 bases, and 11 bases lay between the germline ends. Germline V gene data show CDR1 as SQVTM and CDR2 as ANQGSEA.

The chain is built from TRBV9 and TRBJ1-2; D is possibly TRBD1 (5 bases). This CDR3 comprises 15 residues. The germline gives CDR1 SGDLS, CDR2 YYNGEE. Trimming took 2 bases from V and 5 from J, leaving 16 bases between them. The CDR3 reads CASSVGTFPVYGYTF. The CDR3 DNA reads TGTGCCAGCAGCGTTGGGACTTTCCCGGTATATGGCTACACCTTC.

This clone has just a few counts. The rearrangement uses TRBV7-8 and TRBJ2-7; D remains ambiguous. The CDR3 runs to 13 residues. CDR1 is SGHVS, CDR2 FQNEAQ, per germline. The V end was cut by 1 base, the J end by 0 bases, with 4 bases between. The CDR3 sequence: CASSLGLSYEQYF. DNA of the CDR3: TGTGCCAGCAGCTTAGGACTCTCCTACGAGCAGTACTTC.

DNA for the CDR3: TGTGCCAGCAGTTCAATACCTAGTCACCTACAGTTCTTC. Translating it yields CASSSIPSHLQFF. The rearrangement links TRBV27 to TRBJ2-1; D not certain. Trimming removed 4 bases at V and 13 bases at J, with 17 bases between. CDR1 and CDR2 (germline): MNHEY, SMNVEV (reference sequence). CDR3 length equals 13 residues.

The CDR3 DNA follows: TGCGCCAGCAGCTTGGGGACAGGGTTTAGGACTGAAGCTTTCTTT. As protein: CASSLGTGFRTEAFF. The genes are TRBV5-1 and TRBJ1-1, with TRBD1 identical over 8 bases. The V gene end was trimmed by 0 bases and the J gene end by 5 bases; junction bases not matched to a gene: 6. This CDR3 is 15 amino acids long. In germline, CDR1 is SGHRS, CDR2 YFSETQ.

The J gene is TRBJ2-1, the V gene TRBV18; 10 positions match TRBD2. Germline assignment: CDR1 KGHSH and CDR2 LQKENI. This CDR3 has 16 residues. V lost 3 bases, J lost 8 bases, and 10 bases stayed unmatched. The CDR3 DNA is TGTGCCAGCTCACCGTCGGTGCTAGCGGGAGTCGATGAGCAGTTCTTC. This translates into CASSPSVLAGVDEQFF. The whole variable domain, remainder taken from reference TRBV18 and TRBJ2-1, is NAGVMQNPRHLVRRRGQEARLRCSPMKGHSHVYWYRQLPEEGLKFMVYLQKENIIDESGMPKERFSAEFPKEGPSILRIQQVVRGDSAAYFCASSPSVLAGVDEQFFGPGTRLTVL.

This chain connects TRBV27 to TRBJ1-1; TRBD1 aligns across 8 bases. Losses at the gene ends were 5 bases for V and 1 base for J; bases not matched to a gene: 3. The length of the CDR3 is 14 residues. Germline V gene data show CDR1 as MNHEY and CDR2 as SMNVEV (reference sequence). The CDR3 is CASSTTGGNTEAFF. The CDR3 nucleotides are TGTGCCAGCAGTACAACAGGGGGGAACACTGAAGCTTTCTTT.

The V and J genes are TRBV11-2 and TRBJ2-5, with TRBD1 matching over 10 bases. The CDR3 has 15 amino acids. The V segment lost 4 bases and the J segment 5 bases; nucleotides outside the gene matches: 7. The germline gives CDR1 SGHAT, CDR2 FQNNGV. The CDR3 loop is CASSSDRGHSETQYF. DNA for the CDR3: TGTGCCAGCAGCTCCGACAGGGGGCATTCGGAGACCCAGTACTTC.

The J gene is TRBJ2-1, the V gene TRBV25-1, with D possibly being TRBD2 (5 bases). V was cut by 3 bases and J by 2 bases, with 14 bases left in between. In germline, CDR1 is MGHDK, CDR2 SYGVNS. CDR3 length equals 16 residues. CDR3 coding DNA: TGTGCCAGCAGTGATCTTGGACTCAACGCCTACAATGAGCAGTTCTTC. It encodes CASSDLGLNAYNEQFF.

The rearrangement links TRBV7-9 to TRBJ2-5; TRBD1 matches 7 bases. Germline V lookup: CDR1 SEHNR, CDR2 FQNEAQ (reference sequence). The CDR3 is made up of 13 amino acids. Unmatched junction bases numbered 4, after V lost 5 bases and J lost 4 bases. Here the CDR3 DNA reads TGTGCCAGCAGCCCGACAGGGACAGAGACCCAGTACTTC. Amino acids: CASSPTGTETQYF.

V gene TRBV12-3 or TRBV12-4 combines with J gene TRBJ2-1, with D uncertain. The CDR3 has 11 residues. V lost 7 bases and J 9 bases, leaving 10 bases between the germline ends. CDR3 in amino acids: CASTPGREQFF. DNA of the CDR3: TGTGCCAGCACCCCAGGTCGTGAGCAGTTCTTC.

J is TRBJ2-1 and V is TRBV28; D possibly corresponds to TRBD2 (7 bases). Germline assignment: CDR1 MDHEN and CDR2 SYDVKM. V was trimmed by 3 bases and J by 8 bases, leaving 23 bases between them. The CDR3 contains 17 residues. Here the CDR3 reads CASSFNMGASGGDEQFF. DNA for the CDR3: TGTGCCAGCAGTTTCAATATGGGGGCTAGCGGAGGCGATGAGCAGTTCTTC.

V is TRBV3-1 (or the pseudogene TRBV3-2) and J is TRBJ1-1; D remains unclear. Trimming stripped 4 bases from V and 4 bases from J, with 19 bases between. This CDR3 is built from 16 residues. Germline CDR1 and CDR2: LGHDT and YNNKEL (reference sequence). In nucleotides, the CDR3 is TGTGCCAGCAGCCCCAGTTTAGCCGCCTTGAGCACTGAAGCTTTCTTT. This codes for CASSPSLAALSTEAFF.

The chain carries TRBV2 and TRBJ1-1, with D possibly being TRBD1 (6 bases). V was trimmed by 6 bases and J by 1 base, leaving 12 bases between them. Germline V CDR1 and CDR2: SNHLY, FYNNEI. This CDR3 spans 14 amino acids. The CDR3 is CASSPDSKNTEAFF. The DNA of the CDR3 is TGTGCCAGCAGCCCGGACAGTAAGAACACTGAAGCTTTCTTT.

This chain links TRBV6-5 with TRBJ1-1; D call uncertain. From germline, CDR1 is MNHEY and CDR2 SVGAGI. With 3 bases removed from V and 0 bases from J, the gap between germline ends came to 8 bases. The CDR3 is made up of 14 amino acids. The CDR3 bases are TGTGCCAGCAGTTATAACCTAATGAACACTGAAGCTTTCTTT. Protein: CASSYNLMNTEAFF.

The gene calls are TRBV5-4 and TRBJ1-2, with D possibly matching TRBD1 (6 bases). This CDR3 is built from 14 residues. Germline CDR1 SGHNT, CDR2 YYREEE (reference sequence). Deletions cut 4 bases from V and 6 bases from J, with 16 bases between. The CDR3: CASSEGQGPHGYTF. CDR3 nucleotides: TGTGCCAGCAGCGAGGGACAAGGCCCTCATGGCTACACCTTC. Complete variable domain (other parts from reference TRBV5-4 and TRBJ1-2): ETGVTQSPTHLIKTRGQQVTLRCSSQSGHNTVSWYQQALGQGPQFIFQYYREEENGRGNFPPRFSGLQFPNYSSELNVNALELDDSALYLCASSEGQGPHGYTFGSGTRLTVV.